The following is a T cell receptor (beta chain) sequence with its context. No antigen is known for it. There are 15 residues in the CDR3. Germline values: CDR1 MNHNS, CDR2 SASEGT. The V gene lost 6 bases and the J gene lost 1 base, with 12 bases spanning the gap. These data come from a study of STAT5B mutations in CD4+ large granular lymphocyte leukemia. Points from the study as a whole: About a quarter of private leukemic clonotypes occurred rarely in other patients' non-leukemic repertoires. Top patient clones used TRBV06 genes more often: 8/27 versus 2/35 in controls.

Produced via immunoSEQ multiplex PCR; TCRdb's table is partial and in-frame only. The sample lists approximately 20,000 clones, 82% occurring once. This receptor was obtained from a human donor in good health. The J gene is TRBJ2-2, the V gene TRBV6-1; D call uncertain. What was sequenced was CD4+ T cells from blood buffy coats. The DNA for the CDR3 is TGTGCCAGCAGGTTCTCGAAGAGGAACACCGGGGAGCTGTTTTTT. It translates to CASRFSKRNTGELFF.